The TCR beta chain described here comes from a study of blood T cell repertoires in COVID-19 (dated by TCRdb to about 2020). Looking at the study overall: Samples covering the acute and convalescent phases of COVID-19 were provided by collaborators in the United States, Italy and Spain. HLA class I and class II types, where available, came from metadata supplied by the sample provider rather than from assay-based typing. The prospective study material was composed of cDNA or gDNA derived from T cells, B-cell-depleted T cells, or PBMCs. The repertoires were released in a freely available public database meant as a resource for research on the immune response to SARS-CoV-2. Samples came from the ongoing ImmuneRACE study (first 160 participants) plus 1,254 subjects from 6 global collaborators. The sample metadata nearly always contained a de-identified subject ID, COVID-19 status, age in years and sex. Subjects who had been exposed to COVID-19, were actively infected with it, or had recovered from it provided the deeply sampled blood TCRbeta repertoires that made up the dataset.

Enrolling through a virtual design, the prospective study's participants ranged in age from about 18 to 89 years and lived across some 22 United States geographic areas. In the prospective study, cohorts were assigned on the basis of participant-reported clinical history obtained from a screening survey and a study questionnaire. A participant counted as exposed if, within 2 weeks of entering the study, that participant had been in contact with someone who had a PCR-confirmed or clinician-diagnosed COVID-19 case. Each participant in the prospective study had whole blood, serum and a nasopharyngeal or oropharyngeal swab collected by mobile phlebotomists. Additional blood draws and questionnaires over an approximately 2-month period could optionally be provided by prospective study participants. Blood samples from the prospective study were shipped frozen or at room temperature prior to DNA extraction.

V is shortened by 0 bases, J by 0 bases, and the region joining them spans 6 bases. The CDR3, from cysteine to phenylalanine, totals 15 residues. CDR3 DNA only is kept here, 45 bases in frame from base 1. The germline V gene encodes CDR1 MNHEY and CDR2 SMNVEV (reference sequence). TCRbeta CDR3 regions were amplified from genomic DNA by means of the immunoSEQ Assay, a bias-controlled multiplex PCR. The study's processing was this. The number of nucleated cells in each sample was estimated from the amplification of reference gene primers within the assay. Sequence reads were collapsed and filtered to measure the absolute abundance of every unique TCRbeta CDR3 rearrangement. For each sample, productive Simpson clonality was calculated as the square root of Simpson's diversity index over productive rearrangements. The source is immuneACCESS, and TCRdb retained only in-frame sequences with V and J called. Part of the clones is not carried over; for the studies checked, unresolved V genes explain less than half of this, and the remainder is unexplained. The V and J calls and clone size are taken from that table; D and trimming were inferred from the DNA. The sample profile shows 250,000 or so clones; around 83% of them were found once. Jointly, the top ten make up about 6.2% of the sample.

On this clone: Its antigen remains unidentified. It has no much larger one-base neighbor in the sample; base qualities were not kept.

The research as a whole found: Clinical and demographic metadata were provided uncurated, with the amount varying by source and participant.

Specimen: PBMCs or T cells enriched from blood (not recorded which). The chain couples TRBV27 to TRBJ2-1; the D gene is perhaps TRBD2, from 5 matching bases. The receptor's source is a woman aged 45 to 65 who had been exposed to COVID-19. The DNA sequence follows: TGTGCCAGCAGTTTATCAGGGAGCTCCTACAATGAGCAGTTCTTC. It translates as CASSLSGSSYNEQFF.